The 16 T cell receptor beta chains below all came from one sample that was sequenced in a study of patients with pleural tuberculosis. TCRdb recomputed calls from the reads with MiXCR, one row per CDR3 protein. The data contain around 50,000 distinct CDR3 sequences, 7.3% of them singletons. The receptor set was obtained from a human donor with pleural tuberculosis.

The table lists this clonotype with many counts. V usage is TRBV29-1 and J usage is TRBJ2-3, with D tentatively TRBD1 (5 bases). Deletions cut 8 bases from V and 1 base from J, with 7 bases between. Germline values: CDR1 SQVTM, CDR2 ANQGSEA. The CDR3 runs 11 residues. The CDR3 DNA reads TGCAGCCTAGGGGGCACAGATACGCAGTATTTT. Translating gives CSLGGTDTQYF.

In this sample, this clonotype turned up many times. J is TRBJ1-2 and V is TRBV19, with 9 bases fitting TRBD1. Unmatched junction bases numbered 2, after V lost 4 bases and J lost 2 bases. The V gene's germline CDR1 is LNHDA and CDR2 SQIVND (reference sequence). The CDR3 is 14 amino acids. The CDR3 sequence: CASSRGTGNYGYTF. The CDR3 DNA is TGTGCCAGTAGTAGGGGGACAGGGAACTATGGCTACACCTTC.

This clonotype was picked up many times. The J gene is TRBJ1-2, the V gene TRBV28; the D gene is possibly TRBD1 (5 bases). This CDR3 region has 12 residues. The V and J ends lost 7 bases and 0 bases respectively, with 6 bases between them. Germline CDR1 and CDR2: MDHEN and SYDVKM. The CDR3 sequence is CASKGPNYGYTF. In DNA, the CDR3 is TGTGCCAGCAAGGGGCCTAACTATGGCTACACCTTC.

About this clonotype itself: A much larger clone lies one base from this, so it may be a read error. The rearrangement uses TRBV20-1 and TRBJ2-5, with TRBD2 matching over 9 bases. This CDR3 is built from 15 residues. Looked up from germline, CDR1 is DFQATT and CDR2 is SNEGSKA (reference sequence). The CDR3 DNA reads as TGCAGTGCTAGAAATAGCGGGAGTTTATTTGAGACCCCGTACTTC. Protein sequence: CSARNSGSLFETPYF.

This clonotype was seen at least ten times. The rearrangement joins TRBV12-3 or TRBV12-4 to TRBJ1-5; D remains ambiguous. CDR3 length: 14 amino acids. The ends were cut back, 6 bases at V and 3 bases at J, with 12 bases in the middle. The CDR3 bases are TGTGCCAGCAGCTCCGGGAGTGTCAATCAGCCCCAGCATTTT. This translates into CASSSGSVNQPQHF.

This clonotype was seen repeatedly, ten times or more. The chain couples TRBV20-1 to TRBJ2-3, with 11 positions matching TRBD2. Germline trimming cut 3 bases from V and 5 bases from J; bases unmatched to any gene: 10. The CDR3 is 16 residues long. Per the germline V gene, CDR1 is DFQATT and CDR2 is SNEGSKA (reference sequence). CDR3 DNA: TGCAGTGCTAGGGATCGTACTAGCGGGAGTATAGATACGCAGTATTTT. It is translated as CSARDRTSGSIDTQYF.

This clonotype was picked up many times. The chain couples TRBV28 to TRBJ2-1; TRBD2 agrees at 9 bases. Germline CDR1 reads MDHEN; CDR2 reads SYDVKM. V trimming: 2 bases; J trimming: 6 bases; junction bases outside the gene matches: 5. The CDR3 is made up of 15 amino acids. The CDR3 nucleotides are TGTGCCAGCAGTTTAAGTAGCGGGAGCCTCAATGAGCAGTTCTTC. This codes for CASSLSSGSLNEQFF.

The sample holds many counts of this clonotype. The CDR3 region has the DNA TGTGCCAGCAGTGACAGCAAGACTAGCGGGAGAACCAATGAGCAGTTCTTC. Its translation is CASSDSKTSGRTNEQFF. The V and J genes are TRBV25-1 and TRBJ2-1; the match to TRBD2 covers 12 bases. The germline CDR1 and CDR2 sequences are MGHDK and SYGVNS. This CDR3 has 17 residues. Unmatched junction bases numbered 9, after V lost 3 bases and J lost 6 bases.

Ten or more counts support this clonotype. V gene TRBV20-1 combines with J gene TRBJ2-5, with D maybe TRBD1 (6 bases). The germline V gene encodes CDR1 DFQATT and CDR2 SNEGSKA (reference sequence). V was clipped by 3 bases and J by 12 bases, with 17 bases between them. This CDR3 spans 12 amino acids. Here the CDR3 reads CSASLQGRAEYF. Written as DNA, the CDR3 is TGCAGTGCTAGTCTTCAGGGGCGCGCTGAGTACTTC.

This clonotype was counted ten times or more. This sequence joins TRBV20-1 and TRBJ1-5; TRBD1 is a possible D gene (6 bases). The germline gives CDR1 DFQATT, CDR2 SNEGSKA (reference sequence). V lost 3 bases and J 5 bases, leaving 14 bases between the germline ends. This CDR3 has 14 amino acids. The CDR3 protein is CSASVTGLYQPQHF. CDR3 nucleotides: TGCAGTGCTAGTGTGACAGGTTTATATCAGCCCCAGCATTTT.

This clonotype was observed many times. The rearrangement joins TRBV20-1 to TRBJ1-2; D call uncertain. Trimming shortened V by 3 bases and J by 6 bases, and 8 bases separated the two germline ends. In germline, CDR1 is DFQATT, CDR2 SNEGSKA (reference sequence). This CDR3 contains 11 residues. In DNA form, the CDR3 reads TGCAGTGCTAGGATATTCGATGGCTACACCTTC. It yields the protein CSARIFDGYTF.

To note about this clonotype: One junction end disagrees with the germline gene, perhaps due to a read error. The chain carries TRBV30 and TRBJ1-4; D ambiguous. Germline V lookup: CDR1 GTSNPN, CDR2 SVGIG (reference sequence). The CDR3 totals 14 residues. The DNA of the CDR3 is TGTGCCTGGAGTGAGGGCAGCGTTAATGAAGAACTGTTTTTT. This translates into CAWSEGSVNEELFF.

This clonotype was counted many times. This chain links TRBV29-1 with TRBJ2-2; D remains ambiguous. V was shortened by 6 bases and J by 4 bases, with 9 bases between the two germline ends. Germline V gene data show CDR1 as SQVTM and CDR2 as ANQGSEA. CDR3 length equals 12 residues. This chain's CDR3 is CSVVQSTGELFF. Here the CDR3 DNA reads TGCAGCGTCGTACAGAGCACCGGGGAGCTGTTTTTT.

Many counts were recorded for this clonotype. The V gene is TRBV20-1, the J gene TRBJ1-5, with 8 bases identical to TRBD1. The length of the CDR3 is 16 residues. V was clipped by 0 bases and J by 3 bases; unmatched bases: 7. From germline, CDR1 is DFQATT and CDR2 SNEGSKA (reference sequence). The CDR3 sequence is CSARELTGAANQPQHF. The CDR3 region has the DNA TGCAGTGCTAGAGAACTGACAGGGGCGGCCAATCAGCCCCAGCATTTT.

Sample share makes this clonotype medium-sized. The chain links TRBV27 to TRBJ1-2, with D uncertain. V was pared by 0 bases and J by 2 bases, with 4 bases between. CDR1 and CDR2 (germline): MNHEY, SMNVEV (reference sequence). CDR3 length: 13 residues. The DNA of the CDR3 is TGTGCCAGCAGTTTATCAGGGAACTATGGCTACACCTTC. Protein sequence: CASSLSGNYGYTF.

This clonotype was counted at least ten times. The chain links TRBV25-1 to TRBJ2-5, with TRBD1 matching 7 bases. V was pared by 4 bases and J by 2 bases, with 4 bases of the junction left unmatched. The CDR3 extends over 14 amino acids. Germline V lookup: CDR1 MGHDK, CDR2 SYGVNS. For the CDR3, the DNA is TGTGCCAGCAGTGCCCCGGGACAGCAAGAGACCCAGTACTTC. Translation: CASSAPGQQETQYF.